These T cell receptor beta chains were read from a single sample in a study of CD8+ T cells in alopecia areata. Assay: immunoSEQ multiplex PCR; the TCRdb copy retains only in-frame clones and omits some. The top ten clones hold 0.99% of a sample with 140,000 to 150,000 clones, roughly 46% of them seen once. The sequencing here drew on CD4+ T cells sorted from blood, taken at week 0. These receptors all come from a human donor with alopecia areata. Both conserved end residues are part of each CDR3. The D gene is left open where the match is weak. Where a row states a size, it is once, few, many or the class of an expanded clone; other rows omit it.

V gene: TRBV28
clone size: NA
J gene: TRBJ1-1
D gene: NA
CDR3 protein: CASRPGGATPLGAFF
CDR3 DNA: TGTGCCAGCAGGCCCGGGGGGGCTACCCCCCTCGGGGCTTTCTTT

V gene: TRBV27
clone size: NA
J gene: TRBJ2-2
D gene: TRBD2
CDR3 protein: CASIGTSELGSNTGELFF
CDR3 DNA: TGTGCCAGCATAGGGACTAGCGAACTAGGGTCCAACACCGGGGAGCTGTTTTTT

V gene: TRBV18
clone size: NA
J gene: TRBJ2-5
D gene: NA
CDR3 protein: CASSTGIQETQYF
CDR3 DNA: TGTGCCAGCTCAACCGGGATTCAAGAGACCCAGTACTTC

V gene: TRBV30
clone size: NA
J gene: TRBJ1-3
D gene: NA
CDR3 protein: CAWSPPGSSGNTIYF
CDR3 DNA: TGTGCCTGGAGCCCACCGGGGAGCTCTGGAAACACCATATATTTT

V gene: TRBV30
clone size: NA
J gene: TRBJ2-5
D gene: NA
CDR3 protein: CAGDQLGSETQYF
CDR3 DNA: TGTGCCGGTGACCAACTGGGATCAGAGACCCAGTACTTC

V gene: TRBV2
clone size: NA
J gene: TRBJ2-2
D gene: NA
CDR3 protein: CASGEQGSAGELFF
CDR3 DNA: TGTGCCAGCGGGGAACAGGGATCAGCCGGGGAGCTGTTTTTT

V gene: TRBV11-2
clone size: few
J gene: TRBJ2-1
D gene: TRBD1
CDR3 protein: CASSLGGTVTYNEQFF
CDR3 DNA: TGTGCCAGCAGCTTAGGTGGGACAGTTACATACAATGAGCAGTTCTTC

V gene: TRBV27
clone size: NA
J gene: TRBJ2-3
D gene: NA
CDR3 protein: CASSSGSGGTQYF
CDR3 DNA: TGTGCCAGCAGTTCAGGATCCGGGGGTACGCAGTATTTT

V gene: TRBV6-5
clone size: NA
J gene: TRBJ1-2
D gene: NA
CDR3 protein: CASSYVRGSYGYTF
CDR3 DNA: TGTGCCAGCAGTTACGTCAGGGGAAGCTATGGCTACACCTTC

V gene: TRBV7-9
clone size: once
J gene: TRBJ1-5
D gene: NA
CDR3 protein: CASSPTNFNQPQHF
CDR3 DNA: TGTGCCAGCAGCCCGACAAACTTTAATCAGCCCCAGCATTTT

V gene: TRBV7-9
clone size: NA
J gene: TRBJ1-1
D gene: TRBD1
CDR3 protein: CASGINRGPYTEAFF
CDR3 DNA: TGTGCCAGCGGGATTAACAGGGGGCCCTACACTGAAGCTTTCTTT

V gene: TRBV7-2
clone size: NA
J gene: TRBJ2-7
D gene: TRBD2
CDR3 protein: CASSYPGLAAYEQYF
CDR3 DNA: TGTGCCAGCAGCTATCCGGGACTAGCAGCCTACGAGCAGTACTTC

V gene: TRBV29-1
clone size: few
J gene: TRBJ1-5
D gene: TRBD1
CDR3 protein: CSVGTGISNQPQHF
CDR3 DNA: TGCAGCGTTGGGACAGGGATTAGCAATCAGCCCCAGCATTTT

V gene: TRBV6-5
clone size: few
J gene: TRBJ1-2
D gene: TRBD1
CDR3 protein: CASSFDRGGYTF
CDR3 DNA: TGTGCCAGCAGTTTTGACAGGGGCGGCTACACCTTC

V gene: TRBV5-6
clone size: NA
J gene: TRBJ2-3
D gene: TRBD1
CDR3 protein: CASSPDYGTDTDTQYF
CDR3 DNA: TGTGCCAGCAGCCCAGATTATGGGACAGACACAGATACGCAGTATTTT

V gene: TRBV7-2
clone size: NA
J gene: TRBJ2-7
D gene: NA
CDR3 protein: CASSSLGVAYEQYF
CDR3 DNA: TGTGCCAGCAGCTCCCTAGGGGTTGCCTACGAGCAGTACTTC

V gene: TRBV30
clone size: NA
J gene: TRBJ2-1
D gene: NA
CDR3 protein: CAWSGRGEQFF
CDR3 DNA: TGTGCCTGGAGTGGCCGAGGGGAGCAGTTCTTC

V gene: TRBV30
clone size: NA
J gene: TRBJ1-2
D gene: NA
CDR3 protein: CAWTANYGYTF
CDR3 DNA: TGTGCCTGGACGGCAAATTATGGCTACACCTTC

V gene: TRBV9
clone size: NA
J gene: TRBJ2-5
D gene: TRBD2
CDR3 protein: CASSRSGGETQYF
CDR3 DNA: TGTGCCAGCAGCCGGTCGGGGGGAGAGACCCAGTACTTC

V gene: TRBV15
clone size: NA
J gene: TRBJ2-7
D gene: TRBD2
CDR3 protein: CATSSNQREGAEQYF
CDR3 DNA: TGTGCCACCAGCAGTAACCAGCGGGAGGGCGCCGAGCAGTACTTC

V gene: TRBV28
clone size: NA
J gene: TRBJ1-5
D gene: NA
CDR3 protein: CASEQSRGALPQHF
CDR3 DNA: TGTGCCAGCGAACAGTCCAGGGGTGCCCTCCCCCAGCATTTT

V gene: TRBV4-1
clone size: few
J gene: TRBJ1-1
D gene: NA
CDR3 protein: CASSQHPNPTGRMNTEAFF
CDR3 DNA: TGCGCCAGCAGCCAACACCCCAATCCCACAGGGAGGATGAACACTGAAGCTTTCTTT

V gene: TRBV18
clone size: NA
J gene: TRBJ2-2
D gene: NA
CDR3 protein: CASSPSNTGELFF
CDR3 DNA: TGTGCCAGCTCACCATCGAACACCGGGGAGCTGTTTTTT

V gene: TRBV29-1
clone size: few
J gene: TRBJ1-2
D gene: NA
CDR3 protein: CSVAGLDSRYGYTF
CDR3 DNA: TGCAGCGTTGCGGGTCTGGACAGCCGCTATGGCTACACCTTC

V gene: TRBV7-9
clone size: NA
J gene: TRBJ1-1
D gene: NA
CDR3 protein: CASNRGNTEAFF
CDR3 DNA: TGTGCCAGCAACAGAGGAAACACTGAAGCTTTCTTT

V gene: TRBV7-9
clone size: once
J gene: TRBJ2-2
D gene: NA
CDR3 protein: CASRLGGPGELFF
CDR3 DNA: TGTGCCAGCCGCTTAGGCGGCCCCGGGGAGCTGTTTTTT

V gene: TRBV30
clone size: NA
J gene: TRBJ1-1
D gene: NA
CDR3 protein: CAWSGPGEAFF
CDR3 DNA: TGTGCCTGGAGTGGTCCGGGGGAAGCTTTCTTT

V gene: TRBV29-1
clone size: NA
J gene: TRBJ2-2
D gene: TRBD2
CDR3 protein: CSVAGGANTGELFF
CDR3 DNA: TGCAGCGTAGCGGGAGGTGCGAACACCGGGGAGCTGTTTTTT

V gene: TRBV29-1
clone size: NA
J gene: TRBJ2-7
D gene: TRBD1
CDR3 protein: CSTTGQGASYEQYF
CDR3 DNA: TGCAGCACAACGGGACAGGGGGCATCCTACGAGCAGTACTTC

V gene: TRBV27
clone size: NA
J gene: TRBJ1-5
D gene: TRBD1
CDR3 protein: CASSRGQGNQPQHF
CDR3 DNA: TGTGCCAGCAGCCGCGGACAGGGGAATCAGCCCCAGCATTTT

V gene: TRBV2
clone size: few
J gene: TRBJ1-5
D gene: NA
CDR3 protein: CASNSPDQPQHF
CDR3 DNA: TGTGCCAGCAATAGTCCCGATCAGCCCCAGCATTTT

V gene: TRBV29-1
clone size: NA
J gene: TRBJ2-1
D gene: TRBD1
CDR3 protein: CSVSPGTGSNEQFF
CDR3 DNA: TGCAGCGTCAGTCCTGGGACAGGGTCCAATGAGCAGTTCTTC

V gene: TRBV5-1
clone size: NA
J gene: TRBJ2-1
D gene: NA
CDR3 protein: CASSRGQYNEQFF
CDR3 DNA: TGCGCCAGCAGCCGCGGACAGTACAATGAGCAGTTCTTC

V gene: TRBV30
clone size: NA
J gene: TRBJ2-3
D gene: NA
CDR3 protein: CAWSAGRTDTQYF
CDR3 DNA: TGTGCCTGGAGTGCGGGAAGGACAGATACGCAGTATTTT

V gene: TRBV5-1
clone size: NA
J gene: TRBJ2-7
D gene: NA
CDR3 protein: CASSLDGGPPYEQYF
CDR3 DNA: TGCGCCAGCAGCCTAGATGGGGGACCGCCCTACGAGCAGTACTTC

V gene: TRBV14
clone size: NA
J gene: TRBJ2-3
D gene: NA
CDR3 protein: CASSLDREGWRATDTQYF
CDR3 DNA: TGTGCCAGCAGTCTCGACAGGGAGGGTTGGCGAGCGACAGATACGCAGTATTTT

V gene: TRBV19
clone size: few
J gene: TRBJ2-4
D gene: TRBD1
CDR3 protein: CASSTTPGQGAKNIQYF
CDR3 DNA: TGTGCCAGTAGTACCACCCCGGGACAGGGGGCCAAAAACATTCAGTACTTC

V gene: TRBV28
clone size: few
J gene: TRBJ2-7
D gene: NA
CDR3 protein: CATEKPDLYEQYF
CDR3 DNA: TGTGCCACCGAAAAACCCGACCTCTACGAGCAGTACTTC

V gene: TRBV29-1
clone size: few
J gene: TRBJ2-1
D gene: TRBD1
CDR3 protein: CSTGQNSPVNEQFF
CDR3 DNA: TGCAGCACGGGACAGAATTCCCCTGTAAATGAGCAGTTCTTC

V gene: TRBV6-6
clone size: NA
J gene: TRBJ2-5
D gene: TRBD1
CDR3 protein: CASSYSFGTGQETQYF
CDR3 DNA: TGTGCCAGCAGTTACAGTTTCGGGACAGGCCAAGAGACCCAGTACTTC

V gene: TRBV5-1
clone size: NA
J gene: TRBJ2-3
D gene: NA
CDR3 protein: CASSEGHRTDTQYF
CDR3 DNA: TGCGCCAGCAGTGAAGGACACCGCACAGATACGCAGTATTTT

V gene: TRBV30
clone size: NA
J gene: TRBJ2-7
D gene: NA
CDR3 protein: CAWSARHEQYF
CDR3 DNA: TGTGCCTGGAGTGCGAGACACGAGCAGTACTTC

V gene: TRBV7-9
clone size: NA
J gene: TRBJ1-5
D gene: NA
CDR3 protein: CASSLQGDNQPQHF
CDR3 DNA: TGTGCCAGCAGCCTACAGGGCGACAATCAGCCCCAGCATTTT

V gene: TRBV7-2
clone size: NA
J gene: TRBJ2-3
D gene: NA
CDR3 protein: CASSWGQDTQYF
CDR3 DNA: TGTGCCAGCAGCTGGGGGCAAGATACGCAGTATTTT

V gene: TRBV27
clone size: once
J gene: TRBJ1-2
D gene: TRBD1
CDR3 protein: CASSFNRGLGYTF
CDR3 DNA: TGTGCCAGCAGTTTTAACAGGGGGCTTGGCTACACCTTC

V gene: TRBV5-6
clone size: NA
J gene: TRBJ2-1
D gene: TRBD2
CDR3 protein: CASSLFSGNYNEQFF
CDR3 DNA: TGTGCCAGCAGCTTGTTTAGCGGGAATTACAATGAGCAGTTCTTC

V gene: TRBV7-2
clone size: NA
J gene: TRBJ2-5
D gene: TRBD2
CDR3 protein: CASTLTSGKETQYF
CDR3 DNA: TGTGCCAGCACCCTTACTAGCGGGAAAGAGACCCAGTACTTC

V gene: TRBV19
clone size: NA
J gene: TRBJ1-2
D gene: NA
CDR3 protein: CASRSSTGNYGYTF
CDR3 DNA: TGTGCCAGTCGCTCCAGTACAGGAAACTATGGCTACACCTTC

V gene: TRBV29-1
clone size: NA
J gene: TRBJ2-5
D gene: TRBD1
CDR3 protein: CSARDRGFQETQYF
CDR3 DNA: TGCAGCGCAAGGGACAGGGGATTCCAAGAGACCCAGTACTTC

V gene: TRBV27
clone size: NA
J gene: TRBJ1-2
D gene: NA
CDR3 protein: CASSLRGPSSYGYTF
CDR3 DNA: TGTGCCAGCAGTTTACGGGGGCCCTCTAGCTATGGCTACACCTTC

V gene: TRBV29-1
clone size: few
J gene: TRBJ2-5
D gene: NA
CDR3 protein: CSPRWGETQYF
CDR3 DNA: TGCAGCCCACGGTGGGGAGAGACCCAGTACTTC

V gene: TRBV7-2
clone size: NA
J gene: TRBJ2-7
D gene: TRBD1
CDR3 protein: CASSLEDRGAFYEQYF
CDR3 DNA: TGTGCCAGCAGCTTAGAGGACAGGGGCGCTTTCTACGAGCAGTACTTC

V gene: TRBV30
clone size: few
J gene: TRBJ1-5
D gene: NA
CDR3 protein: CAWSVGSSNQPQHF
CDR3 DNA: TGTGCCTGGAGTGTAGGGTCCAGCAATCAGCCCCAGCATTTT

V gene: TRBV14
clone size: NA
J gene: TRBJ2-3
D gene: NA
CDR3 protein: CASSQGAGTPQYF
CDR3 DNA: TGTGCCAGCAGCCAAGGGGCCGGAACGCCGCAGTATTTT

V gene: TRBV29-1
clone size: NA
J gene: TRBJ2-3
D gene: TRBD2
CDR3 protein: CSVLGLAGSTDTQYF
CDR3 DNA: TGCAGCGTTTTAGGACTAGCGGGGAGCACAGATACGCAGTATTTT

V gene: TRBV9
clone size: NA
J gene: TRBJ2-6
D gene: NA
CDR3 protein: CASRYGAGANVLTF
CDR3 DNA: TGTGCCAGCAGATACGGCGCGGGGGCCAACGTCCTGACTTTC

V gene: TRBV15
clone size: NA
J gene: TRBJ2-7
D gene: NA
CDR3 protein: CATSRVGGSYEQYF
CDR3 DNA: TGTGCCACCAGCAGAGTCGGGGGTTCCTACGAGCAGTACTTC

V gene: TRBV7-9
clone size: few
J gene: TRBJ1-5
D gene: NA
CDR3 protein: CASSLDRQPQHF
CDR3 DNA: TGTGCCAGCAGCCTAGATAGACAGCCCCAGCATTTT

V gene: TRBV5-1
clone size: few
J gene: TRBJ2-5
D gene: TRBD1
CDR3 protein: CASSWDREKTQYF
CDR3 DNA: TGCGCCAGCAGCTGGGACAGGGAAAAGACCCAGTACTTC

V gene: TRBV7-2
clone size: NA
J gene: TRBJ2-1
D gene: TRBD1
CDR3 protein: CASSSSGQGSDEQFF
CDR3 DNA: TGTGCCAGCAGCTCATCGGGACAGGGCAGTGATGAGCAGTTCTTC